This entry lists 10 T cell receptor beta chains sequenced from one sample in a study of T cells in Graves' hyperthyroidism and ophthalmopathy. It was RNA transcripts that yielded the amplified TCR beta CDR3 regions. First-round RT-PCR with HTBI primers amplified the TCR CDR3 region. From the multiplex PCR reads, TCRdb called clonotypes with MiXCR, one entry per CDR3 protein. Of around 420,000 distinct CDR3 sequences in the sample, approximately 14% were seen once. Sample: blood. These receptor sequences come from a woman between 18 and 29 years old with Graves' hyperthyroidism.

The sample holds many counts of this clonotype. This chain links TRBV20-1 with TRBJ1-4; the D is unclear. Germline V gene lookup returns CDR1 DFQATT and CDR2 SNEGSKA (reference sequence). CDR3 length equals 13 residues. Trimming took 6 bases from V and 4 from J, leaving 12 bases between them. The CDR3 spells CSAHPVVNEKLFF. The CDR3 nucleotides are TGCAGTGCCCACCCGGTCGTTAATGAAAAACTGTTTTTT.

The sample holds a few counts of this clonotype. The chain carries TRBV6-1 and TRBJ1-4; no definite D call. The CDR3 contains 14 residues. Per germline, CDR1 MNHNS and CDR2 SASEGT. V shed 3 bases and J shed 7 bases, with 12 bases lying between them. In DNA form, the CDR3 reads TGTGCCAGCAGTGATTCAGACTCAGGTGAAAAACTGTTTTTT. This gives the protein CASSDSDSGEKLFF.

The sample holds many counts of this clonotype. The rearrangement links TRBV2 to TRBJ1-2; possibly TRBD1 for D (5 bases). This CDR3 contains 13 residues. CDR1 and CDR2 (germline): SNHLY, FYNNEI. V dropped 4 bases and J dropped 5 bases, with 11 bases sitting between them. CDR3 residues: CASSVRGSYGYTF. CDR3 sequence (DNA): TGTGCCAGCAGTGTCCGGGGCTCTTATGGCTACACCTTC.

This clonotype was found many times. The gene calls are TRBV7-9 and TRBJ1-2; 9 bases are a match to TRBD1. The V gene's germline CDR1 is SEHNR and CDR2 FQNEAQ (reference sequence). The CDR3 is 14 residues long. Losses at the gene ends were 2 bases for V and 6 bases for J; bases not matched to a gene: 4. The CDR3 protein is CASSLRQGVNGYTF. In DNA form, the CDR3 reads TGTGCCAGCAGCTTACGACAGGGGGTGAATGGCTACACCTTC.

This clonotype was recorded many times. The rearrangement uses TRBV7-8 and TRBJ1-2; D remains unclear. Germline CDR1 SGHVS, CDR2 FQNEAQ. The CDR3 loop spans 12 amino acids. V dropped 6 bases and J dropped 11 bases, with 16 bases sitting between them. The CDR3 region is CASSLRFEEYTF. The CDR3 coding sequence is TGTGCCAGCAGTCTTAGATTCGAGGAATACACCTTC. Combining the CDR3 with reference TRBV7-8 and TRBJ1-2 gives the whole variable domain GAGVSQSPRYKVAKRGQDVALRCDPISGHVSLFWYQQALGQGPEFLTYFQNEAQLDKSGLPSDRFFAERPEGSVSTLKIQRTQQEDSAVYLCASSLRFEEYTFGSGTRLTVV.

This clonotype was seen repeatedly, ten times or more. The gene calls are TRBV10-3 and TRBJ2-7; no firm D call. The CDR3 length is 12 residues. The ends were cut back, 0 bases at V and 4 bases at J, with 4 bases in the middle. The germline V gene encodes CDR1 ENHRY and CDR2 SYGVKD. CDR3 nucleotides: TGTGCCATCAGTGAGTCAAGGTACGAGCAGTACTTC. Translation: CAISESRYEQYF.

This clonotype was recorded many times. The CDR3 coding sequence is TGTGCCAGCAGTTCCAAAGAGAGGGGGCTCACTGAAGCTTTCTTT. The encoded protein is CASSSKERGLTEAFF. J is TRBJ1-1 and V is TRBV6-2 or TRBV6-3; 7 bases align to TRBD1. The CDR3 extends over 15 amino acids. Germline V gene data show CDR1 as MNHEY and CDR2 as SVGEGT. V was pared by 4 bases and J by 4 bases, with 9 bases of the junction left unmatched.

This clonotype was seen a single time. This chain uses TRBV6-1 with TRBJ1-2; D is ambiguous. CDR3 length equals 15 residues. Trimming took 11 bases from V and 0 from J, leaving 19 bases between them. The germline gives CDR1 MNHNS, CDR2 SASEGT. The CDR3 DNA reads TGTGCCCTCTTTAGATTATCGGCGTCTAACTATGGCTACACCTTC. It translates to CALFRLSASNYGYTF.

The rearrangement uses TRBV14 and TRBJ1-2; TRBD1 is a possible D gene (5 bases). Germline lookup yields CDR1 SGHDN and CDR2 FVKESK. There are 16 residues in the CDR3. The V and J ends lost 2 bases and 4 bases respectively, with 17 bases between them. The CDR3 DNA reads as TGTGCCAGCAGCCAATTGTTGACAGAATCGTCCTATGGCTACACCTTC. Protein: CASSQLLTESSYGYTF.

This clonotype was detected many times. The rearrangement joins TRBV29-1 to TRBJ1-2, with 7 positions matching TRBD1. V lost 7 bases, J lost 5 bases, and 16 bases stayed unmatched. CDR1 is SQVTM, CDR2 ANQGSEA, per germline. This CDR3 has 15 amino acids. In DNA form, the CDR3 reads TGCAGCGCTGACAACAGGGGCGCGGCTGAGTATGGCTACACCTTC. Its protein is CSADNRGAAEYGYTF.